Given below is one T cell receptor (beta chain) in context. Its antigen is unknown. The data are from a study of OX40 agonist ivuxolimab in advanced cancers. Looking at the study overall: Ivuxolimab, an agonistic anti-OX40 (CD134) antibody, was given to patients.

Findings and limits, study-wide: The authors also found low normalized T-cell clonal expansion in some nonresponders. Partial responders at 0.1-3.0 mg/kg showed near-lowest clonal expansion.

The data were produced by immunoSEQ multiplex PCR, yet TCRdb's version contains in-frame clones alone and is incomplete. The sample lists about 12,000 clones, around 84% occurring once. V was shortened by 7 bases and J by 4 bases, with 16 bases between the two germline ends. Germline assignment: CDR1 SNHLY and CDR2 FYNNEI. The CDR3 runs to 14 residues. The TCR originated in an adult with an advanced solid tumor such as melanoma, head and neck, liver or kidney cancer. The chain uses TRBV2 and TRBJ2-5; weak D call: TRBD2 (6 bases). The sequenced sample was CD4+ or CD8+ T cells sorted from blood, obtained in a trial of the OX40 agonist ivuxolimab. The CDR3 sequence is CASTGTWWLETQYF. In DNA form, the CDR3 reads TGTGCCAGCACCGGGACTTGGTGGTTAGAGACCCAGTACTTC.